Listed here are 20 T cell receptor beta chains from one sample, sequenced in a study of human T cells and chemical hapten exposure. TCRdb reprocessed the RACE reads via MiXCR and lists one record per CDR3 protein. In the table there are more than 80,000 distinct CDR3 sequences, 9.5% to 15% of which are singletons. This sample's time point: pre-sensitization, week 0. Treatment of the sample: therapeutic diphenylcyclopropenone sensitization with weekly scalp DPC. The sample here was whole blood, taken in connection with sensitization to the hapten diphenylcyclopropenone (DPC). These receptors originate from a woman between 45 and 65 years old with alopecia areata. Some clones in this sample may be carry-over from other donors' samples.

This clonotype was seen only a few times. This chain's CDR3 is CASSLLSGSQGYTF. Here the CDR3 DNA reads TGCGCCAGCAGCCTGCTTTCGGGCAGCCAGGGCTACACCTTC. The chain recombines TRBV4-3 with TRBJ1-2; no clear D gene. Germline lookup yields CDR1 LGHNA and CDR2 YSLEER. The V and J ends lost 4 bases and 8 bases respectively, with 17 bases between them. There are 14 residues in the CDR3.

The CDR3 DNA follows: TGTGCCAGCAGCCAAGATCGGGACCCCTACGAGCAGTACTTC. It is translated as CASSQDRDPYEQYF. The chain joins TRBV3-1 to TRBJ2-7; D tentatively fits TRBD1 or TRBD2 (5 bases each). CDR3 length: 14 amino acids. With 0 bases removed from V and 2 bases from J, the gap between germline ends came to 8 bases. Looked up from germline, CDR1 is LGHDT and CDR2 is YNNKEL (reference sequence).

This clonotype was observed a handful of times. V and J are TRBV7-9 and TRBJ2-7; the D gene is possibly TRBD2 (6 bases). Germline V gene data show CDR1 as SEHNR and CDR2 as FQNEAQ (reference sequence). Trimming cost V 6 bases and J 0 bases, with 12 bases left between them. The CDR3 length is 14 residues. The CDR3 sequence is CASSSHGSSYEQYF. CDR3 bases: TGTGCCAGCAGTTCCCACGGGAGCTCCTACGAGCAGTACTTC. Using reference TRBV7-9 and TRBJ2-7 for the parts outside the CDR3, the full variable domain is DTGVSQNPRHKITKRGQNVTFRCDPISEHNRLYWYRQTLGQGPEFLTYFQNEAQLEKSRLLSDRFSAERPKGSFSTLEIQRTEQGDSAMYLCASSSHGSSYEQYFGPGTRLTVT.

This clonotype was observed a few times. This sequence joins TRBV9 and TRBJ2-5; tentatively, D is TRBD1 (7 bases). Trimming took off 3 bases at V and 5 bases at J, with 14 bases between the two ends. The CDR3 extends over 14 amino acids. Germline V CDR1 and CDR2: SGDLS, YYNGEE. CDR3 residues: CASSAGAGGETQYF. The CDR3, as DNA: TGTGCCAGCAGCGCTGGAGCAGGGGGGGAGACCCAGTACTTC.

In its sample, this clonotype was seen many times. The chain links TRBV7-6 to TRBJ2-5; D gene unclear. This CDR3 has 16 residues. V was trimmed by 1 base and J by 2 bases, leaving 14 bases between them. The germline CDR1 and CDR2 sequences are SGHVS and FNYEAQ. CDR3 in amino acids: CASSLVVEGMQETQYF. CDR3 DNA sequence: TGTGCCAGCAGCTTAGTAGTGGAAGGGATGCAAGAGACCCAGTACTTC.

V and J are TRBV3-1 and TRBJ2-7; no clear D. CDR3 size: 13 residues. Germline CDR1 and CDR2: LGHDT and YNNKEL (reference sequence). Deletions cut 4 bases from V and 3 bases from J, with 10 bases between. The CDR3 sequence: CASSPSDGYEQYF. In DNA form, the CDR3 reads TGTGCCAGCAGCCCTTCGGACGGCTACGAGCAGTACTTC.

The sample holds many counts of this clonotype. The chain couples TRBV5-1 to TRBJ2-5; no clear D. Germline lookup yields CDR1 SGHRS and CDR2 YFSETQ. V lost 0 bases, J lost 2 bases, and 5 bases lay in between. This CDR3 contains 13 residues. The CDR3 DNA is TGCGCCAGCAGCTTGGGAGGACAAGAGACCCAGTACTTC. Translation gives CASSLGGQETQYF.

This clonotype was observed a few times. This sequence joins TRBV27 and TRBJ2-3, with 10 bases that match TRBD2. The V gene end was trimmed by 8 bases and the J gene end by 2 bases; junction bases not matched to a gene: 7. The CDR3 sequence is 15 residues long. Germline V gives CDR1 MNHEY, CDR2 SMNVEV (reference sequence). CDR3 region: CASSRLAGLTDTQYF. The CDR3 nucleotides are TGTGCCAGCTCGAGACTAGCGGGTCTCACAGATACGCAGTATTTT.

This clonotype was observed a handful of times. V usage is TRBV7-2 and J usage is TRBJ2-7, with TRBD2 identical over 8 bases. The CDR3 totals 15 residues. Germline CDR1 is SGHTA and CDR2 is FQGNSA. With 1 base clipped from V and 6 bases from J, the junction kept 8 bases outside the gene matches. The CDR3 DNA reads as TGTGCCAGCAGCTTAGGTGCGGGAGGAGTGGTCGAGCAGTACTTC. The encoded protein is CASSLGAGGVVEQYF.

This chain joins TRBV18 and TRBJ2-3; D might be TRBD2 (6 bases). V dropped 2 bases and J dropped 5 bases, with 11 bases sitting between them. CDR1 and CDR2 from the germline V gene are KGHSH and LQKENI. The CDR3 is made up of 14 amino acids. CDR3 bases: TGTGCCAGCTCACCAATTGTCGGGGGAGATACGCAGTATTTT. It codes for CASSPIVGGDTQYF.

This clonotype was counted only a few times. This sequence joins TRBV24-1 and TRBJ1-5; a weak D match, TRBD1 (6 bases). From germline, CDR1 is KGHDR and CDR2 SFDVKD. This CDR3 contains 15 residues. Trimming left V 3 bases short and J 8 bases short, with 16 bases between. In DNA form, the CDR3 reads TGTGCCACCAGTGATCCTACCAGGGGAGGGAAGCCCCAGCATTTT. This gives the protein CATSDPTRGGKPQHF.

This clonotype was counted many times. The rearrangement links TRBV7-9 to TRBJ1-2; 12 bases are a match to TRBD1. V gave up 6 bases and J gave up 3 bases; unmatched junction bases: 11. Per germline, CDR1 SEHNR and CDR2 FQNEAQ (reference sequence). The CDR3 totals 17 residues. CDR3 nucleotide sequence: TGTGCCAGCAGTTCCCGGGACAGGGGGCTCGTAGACTATGGCTACACCTTC. It is translated as CASSSRDRGLVDYGYTF.

The table lists this clonotype with a few counts. This chain connects TRBV7-2 to TRBJ2-5; 9 bases match TRBD1. V lost 3 bases, J lost 5 bases, and 13 bases stayed unmatched. Per the germline V gene, CDR1 is SGHTA and CDR2 is FQGNSA. The CDR3 runs 17 residues. CDR3 protein: CASSFQLGQGILETQYF. The DNA for the CDR3 is TGTGCCAGCAGCTTCCAGTTAGGACAGGGGATTCTGGAGACCCAGTACTTC.

In its sample, this clonotype was seen many times. J is TRBJ2-7 and V is TRBV6-2 or TRBV6-3, with D perhaps TRBD1 or TRBD2 (6 bases each). Per the germline V gene, CDR1 is MNHEY and CDR2 is SVGEGT. This CDR3 region has 15 residues. Trimming cost V 7 bases and J 7 bases, with 23 bases left between them. The CDR3 sequence is CASTRRDITLGEQYF. In nucleotides, the CDR3 is TGTGCCAGCACCCGGAGGGACATAACCCTCGGGGAGCAGTACTTC.

The rearrangement uses TRBV9 and TRBJ2-3; 12 nucleotides line up with TRBD1. CDR3 length equals 16 residues. J was trimmed by 4 bases and V by 3 bases; bases with no gene match: 6. Germline-derived CDR1 and CDR2 are SGDLS and YYNGEE. As DNA, the CDR3 is TGTGCCAGCAGCGCCGGGACAGGGGGCTATTCAGATACGCAGTATTTT. It encodes CASSAGTGGYSDTQYF.

This clonotype was seen a handful of times. The J gene is TRBJ2-3, the V gene TRBV20-1; D ambiguous. The CDR3 has 15 residues. Trimming removed 1 base from V and 2 bases from J, with 13 bases in between. CDR1 is DFQATT, CDR2 SNEGSKA, per germline (reference sequence). The CDR3 region is CSARGENYPTDTQYF. DNA of the CDR3: TGCAGTGCTAGAGGCGAGAACTACCCCACAGATACGCAGTATTTT.

This clonotype showed up just a few times. The chain carries TRBV5-6 and TRBJ2-1, with TRBD2 identical over 9 bases. The germline CDR1 and CDR2 sequences are SGHDT and YYEEEE. The CDR3 extends over 16 amino acids. V shed 4 bases and J 0 bases; nucleotides not matched to a gene: 5. DNA for the CDR3: TGTGCCAGCAGCCCGACTAGCGGACGCTCCTACAATGAGCAGTTCTTC. It yields the protein CASSPTSGRSYNEQFF.

This clonotype appeared a few times. The chain combines TRBV6-5 with TRBJ2-4; 8 bases are shared with TRBD1. In germline, CDR1 is MNHEY, CDR2 SVGAGI. This CDR3 is built from 15 residues. The V segment lost 0 bases and the J segment 9 bases; nucleotides outside the gene matches: 7. CDR3 in DNA: TGTGCCAGCAGTTACTCGCGACAGGGGTTGGCCATTCAGTACTTC. Protein: CASSYSRQGLAIQYF.

The sample holds many counts of this clonotype. V and J are TRBV6-1 and TRBJ1-5; TRBD1 matches at 8 bases. The CDR3 contains 15 residues. The V gene end was trimmed by 6 bases and the J gene end by 6 bases; junction bases not matched to a gene: 10. CDR1 and CDR2 from the germline V gene are MNHNS and SASEGT. The CDR3 region has the DNA TGTGCCAGCAGCTACGGACAGGGCTCACGTCAGCCCCAGCATTTT. It codes for CASSYGQGSRQPQHF.

This clonotype was observed many times. The chain combines TRBV20-1 with TRBJ2-2, with 9 positions matching TRBD2. CDR1 and CDR2 (germline): DFQATT, SNEGSKA (reference sequence). J was trimmed by 4 bases and V by 0 bases; bases with no gene match: 9. The CDR3 contains 17 residues. The CDR3, as DNA: TGCAGTGCTAGAGATGCGCGGCGGGAGGGGGTCACCGGGGAGCTGTTTTTT. It codes for CSARDARREGVTGELFF.